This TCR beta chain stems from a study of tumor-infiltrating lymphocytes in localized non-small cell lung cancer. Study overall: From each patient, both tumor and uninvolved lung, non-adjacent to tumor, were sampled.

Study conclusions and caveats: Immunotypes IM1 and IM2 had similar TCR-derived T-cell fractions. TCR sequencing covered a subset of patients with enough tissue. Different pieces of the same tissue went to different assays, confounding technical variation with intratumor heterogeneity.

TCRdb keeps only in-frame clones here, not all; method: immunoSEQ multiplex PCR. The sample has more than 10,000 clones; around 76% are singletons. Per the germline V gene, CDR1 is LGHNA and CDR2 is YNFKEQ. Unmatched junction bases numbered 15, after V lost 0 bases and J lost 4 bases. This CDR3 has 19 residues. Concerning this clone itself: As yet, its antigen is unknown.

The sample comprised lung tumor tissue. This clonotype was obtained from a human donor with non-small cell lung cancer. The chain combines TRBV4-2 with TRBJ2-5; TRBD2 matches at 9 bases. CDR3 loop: CASSQDPGAGGPERETQYF. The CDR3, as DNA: TGTGCCAGCAGCCAAGATCCGGGGGCGGGGGGGCCGGAAAGAGAGACCCAGTACTTC.